This entry describes one TCR beta chain. This sample stems from a study of blood T cell repertoires in COVID-19. At the level of the study: From the United States, Italy and Spain came samples of acute and convalescent COVID-19. The cDNA or gDNA used as material had been derived from T cells, B-cell-depleted T cells, or PBMCs.

Sequenced by immunoSEQ multiplex PCR; TCRdb stores in-frame clones only, minus some. The data contain more than 45,000 clones, around 80% of them singletons. CDR1 is SGHRS, CDR2 YFSETQ, per germline. The V and J ends lost 0 bases and 0 bases respectively, with 18 bases between them. The CDR3 is 18 amino acids. This clonotype was obtained from a human donor in a cohort sampled during active COVID-19. The rearrangement joins TRBV5-1 to TRBJ1-1; D may be TRBD1 (5 bases). The sequenced sample consisted of peripheral blood. As DNA, the CDR3 is TGCGCCAGCAGCTTGGCCGGGGGGAGGGCCCAAATGAACACTGAAGCTTTCTTT. Its protein product is CASSLAGGRAQMNTEAFF.